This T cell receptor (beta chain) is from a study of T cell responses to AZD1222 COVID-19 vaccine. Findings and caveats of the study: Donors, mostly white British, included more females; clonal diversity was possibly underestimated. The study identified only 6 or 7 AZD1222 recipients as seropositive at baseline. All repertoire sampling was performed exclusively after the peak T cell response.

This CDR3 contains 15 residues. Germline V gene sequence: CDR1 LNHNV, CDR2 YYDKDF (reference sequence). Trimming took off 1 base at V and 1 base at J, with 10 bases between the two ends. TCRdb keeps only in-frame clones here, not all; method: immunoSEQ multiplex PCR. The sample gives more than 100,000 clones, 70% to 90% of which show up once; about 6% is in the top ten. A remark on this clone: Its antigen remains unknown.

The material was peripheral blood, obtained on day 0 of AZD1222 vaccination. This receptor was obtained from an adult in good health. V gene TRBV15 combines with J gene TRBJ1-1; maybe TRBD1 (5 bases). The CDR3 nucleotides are TGTGCCACCAGCAGAGGGGGCGGGGAGAACACTGAAGCTTTCTTT. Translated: CATSRGGGENTEAFF.